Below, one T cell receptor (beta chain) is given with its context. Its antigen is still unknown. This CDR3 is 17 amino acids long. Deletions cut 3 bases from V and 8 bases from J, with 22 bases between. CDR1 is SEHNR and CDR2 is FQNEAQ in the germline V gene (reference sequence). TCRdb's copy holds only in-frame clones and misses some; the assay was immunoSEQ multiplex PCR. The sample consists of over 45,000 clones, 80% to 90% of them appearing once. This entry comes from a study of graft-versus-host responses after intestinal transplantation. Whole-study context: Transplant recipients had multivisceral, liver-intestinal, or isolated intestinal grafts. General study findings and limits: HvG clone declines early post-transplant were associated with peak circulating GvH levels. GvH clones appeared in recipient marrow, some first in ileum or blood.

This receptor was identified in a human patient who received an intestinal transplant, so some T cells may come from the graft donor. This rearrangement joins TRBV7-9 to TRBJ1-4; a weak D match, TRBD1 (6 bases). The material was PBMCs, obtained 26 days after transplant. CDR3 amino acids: CASSFREWPTQGEKLFF. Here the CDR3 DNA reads TGTGCCAGCAGCTTCCGTGAATGGCCTACCCAGGGGGAAAAACTGTTTTTT.